This T cell receptor beta chain was identified during a study of control samples from healthy donors and cancer patients. This table comes from immunoSEQ multiplex PCR, and its TCRdb copy is limited to in-frame clones, with some not included. This table holds roughly 180,000 clones, approximately 92% found once. The CDR3 spans 13 residues. The germline V gene encodes CDR1 WNHNN and CDR2 SYGVQD (reference sequence). Germline trimming cut 4 bases from V and 2 bases from J; bases unmatched to any gene: 2. The chain has TRBV10-1 and TRBJ2-7; 7 bases align to TRBD1. This TCR was recovered from an older woman in good health. Sequencing was carried out using blood. The CDR3 here is CASSGDSAYEQYF. The CDR3, as DNA: TGCGCCAGCAGTGGGGACAGCGCCTACGAGCAGTACTTC.